This T cell receptor (beta chain) was found in a study of shared clonotypes between healthy human individuals. In regard to this clone: Its specificity is not known.

For sorted subsets, approximately 0.2 ug DNA per replicate equaled 30,000 or so T cell genomes. In the authors' workflow: ImmunoSEQ sequences covered only the junction and lacked quality scores; filtering therefore differed. The data were produced by immunoSEQ multiplex PCR, yet TCRdb's version contains in-frame clones alone and is incomplete. V and J calls and clone size are given by that table; D and trimming were obtained from the DNA. The sample lists roughly 380,000 clones, about 96% occurring once. Study-wide points: Several donors had roughly 5% of their naive CD4 clonotypes in common.

This CDR3 spans 15 amino acids. V was clipped by 0 bases and J by 5 bases, with 14 bases between them. Germline assignment: CDR1 SEHNR and CDR2 FQNEAQ (reference sequence). The TCR originated in a man aged 25 to 40 in good health. Sequencing was done on a sample of memory CD8+ T cells sorted from blood. Documented subset: CD45RO+ cells pooled with CCR7-negative TemRA cells. The chain recombines TRBV7-9 with TRBJ2-7; D might be TRBD2 (5 bases). The CDR3 is CASSLARLPYDEQYF. CDR3 DNA: TGTGCCAGCAGCTTAGCCCGACTACCGTACGACGAGCAGTACTTC. Using reference TRBV7-9 and TRBJ2-7 for the parts outside the CDR3, the full variable domain is DTGVSQNPRHKITKRGQNVTFRCDPISEHNRLYWYRQTLGQGPEFLTYFQNEAQLEKSRLLSDRFSAERPKGSFSTLEIQRTEQGDSAMYLCASSLARLPYDEQYFGPGTRLTVT.